The 31 T cell receptor beta chains below were found in one sample sequenced in a study of radiotherapy plus CTLA-4 blockade in lung cancer. Measured with immunoSEQ multiplex PCR; TCRdb has only the in-frame clones, and not every one. The sample yields 80,000 to 100,000 clones, approximately 78% seen once. This material consisted of peripheral blood, taken from a patient treated with radiotherapy plus ipilimumab. Receptors originate from a human donor with non-small cell lung cancer who had a partial response to radiotherapy plus ipilimumab.

This clone has only one observation. The chain carries TRBV4-1 and TRBJ2-1; TRBD1 matches 9 bases. Germline CDR1 is MGHRA and CDR2 is YSYEKL. There are 15 residues in the CDR3. The junction had 2 bases not matched to a gene; V was cut back by 5 bases and J by 0 bases. The CDR3 loop reads CASSLTGGSYNEQFF. CDR3 nucleotides: TGCGCCAGCAGCTTGACAGGGGGCTCCTACAATGAGCAGTTCTTC.

The chain has TRBV6-1 and TRBJ1-1; TRBD1 might be the D (5 bases). Between the trimmed V and J ends, which lost 4 bases and 0 bases, there was a span of 12 bases. Germline CDR1 is MNHNS and CDR2 is SASEGT. The CDR3 runs 15 residues. The DNA for the CDR3 is TGTGCCAGCAGTGTTGGGGCAGCGATGAACACTGAAGCTTTCTTT. This gives the protein CASSVGAAMNTEAFF.

The gene calls are TRBV11-2 and TRBJ2-5, with 7 bases matching TRBD2. Losses at the gene ends were 3 bases for V and 3 bases for J; bases not matched to a gene: 4. The CDR3 loop spans 14 amino acids. Germline CDR1 reads SGHAT; CDR2 reads FQNNGV. CDR3 nucleotide sequence: TGTGCCAGCAGCTTTGGGGGGGGAGAAGAGACCCAGTACTTC. Its protein is CASSFGGGEETQYF. Supplemented by reference TRBV11-2 and TRBJ2-5, the full variable domain reads EAGVAQSPRYKIIEKRQSVAFWCNPISGHATLYWYQQILGQGPKLLIQFQNNGVVDDSQLPKDRFSAERLKGVDSTLKIQPAKLEDSAVYLCASSFGGGEETQYFGPGTRLLVL.

J is TRBJ1-4 and V is TRBV10-3, with TRBD1 matching 8 bases. The germline CDR1 and CDR2 sequences are ENHRY and SYGVKD. The CDR3 spans 14 residues. The ends lost 0 bases at V and 6 bases at J; junction bases unmatched: 0. This CDR3 is CAISESDRDEKLFF. DNA of the CDR3: TGTGCCATCAGTGAGTCGGACAGGGATGAAAAACTGTTTTTT.

As for this clone: This specimen includes other DNA sequences encoding the same CDR3. The V gene is TRBV7-9, the J gene TRBJ2-3; TRBD1 matches at 8 bases. After removal of 1 base from V and 3 bases from J, the junction contained 6 bases not matched to a gene. Germline V CDR1 and CDR2: SEHNR, FQNEAQ (reference sequence). This CDR3 comprises 16 residues. The CDR3 here is CASSLGDRGKTDTQYF. The CDR3 nucleotides read TGTGCCAGCAGCTTAGGCGACAGGGGTAAAACAGATACGCAGTATTTT.

The CDR3 reads CASSRLAGVNEQYF. As DNA, the CDR3 is TGTGCCAGCAGTCGACTAGCGGGGGTGAACGAGCAGTACTTC. The V call is TRBV2, the J call TRBJ2-7; 12 nucleotides agree with TRBD2. The junction had 4 bases not matched to a gene; V was cut back by 5 bases and J by 5 bases. Germline CDR1 and CDR2: SNHLY and FYNNEI. The CDR3 covers 14 residues.

The chain carries TRBV7-2 and TRBJ2-7, with 10 bases identical to TRBD1. Trimming at V came to 0 bases and at J to 3 bases, leaving 5 bases not matched to a gene. The CDR3 sequence is 16 residues long. Germline V gives CDR1 SGHTA, CDR2 FQGNSA. CDR3 sequence reads: CASSLAGTGAHYEQYF. As DNA, the CDR3 is TGTGCCAGCAGCTTAGCGGGGACAGGGGCACACTACGAGCAGTACTTC.

V gene TRBV5-1 combines with J gene TRBJ1-3; the D is unclear. V lost 3 bases and J 3 bases, leaving 13 bases between the germline ends. CDR1 and CDR2 (germline): SGHRS, YFSETQ. The CDR3 consists of 15 residues. The CDR3 spells CASSSRGSNGNTIYF. The CDR3 DNA follows: TGCGCCAGCAGCTCCAGAGGGAGTAATGGAAACACCATATATTTT.

The chain employs TRBV18 and TRBJ2-7; TRBD2 aligns across 7 bases. The CDR3 extends over 14 amino acids. Germline lookup yields CDR1 KGHSH and CDR2 LQKENI. Trimming cost V 4 bases and J 5 bases; bases outside gene matches: 8. The DNA of the CDR3 is TGTGCCAGCTCACTATCGGGACGGGGGGACGAGCAGTACTTC. It encodes CASSLSGRGDEQYF.

This chain joins TRBV7-8 and TRBJ2-3, with 9 bases lining up with TRBD1. CDR1 is SGHVS and CDR2 is FQNEAQ in the germline V gene. The CDR3 totals 16 residues. Germline trimming cut 5 bases from V and 3 bases from J; bases unmatched to any gene: 9. The CDR3 protein is CASSRGTGRGTDTQYF. The CDR3 bases are TGTGCCAGCAGCAGGGGGACAGGGAGGGGAACAGATACGCAGTATTTT.

This rearrangement joins TRBV27 to TRBJ2-1; 14 bases match TRBD2. The J segment lost 4 bases and the V segment lost 4 bases, leaving 0 bases of the junction unmatched. Per germline, CDR1 MNHEY and CDR2 SMNVEV (reference sequence). CDR3 length: 15 amino acids. CDR3 DNA: TGTGCCAGCAGTTGGACTAGCGGGAGGTACAATGAGCAGTTCTTC. As protein: CASSWTSGRYNEQFF.

The chain uses TRBV4-2 and TRBJ2-7; 8 bases align to TRBD2. This CDR3 has 16 residues. The germline V gene has CDR1 LGHNA and CDR2 YNFKEQ. The J segment lost 0 bases and the V segment lost 4 bases, leaving 8 bases of the junction unmatched. CDR3 coding DNA: TGTGCCAGCAGCCCGACGGCCAGCGGGGGCTCCTACGAGCAGTACTTC. Amino acids: CASSPTASGGSYEQYF.

The chain is built from TRBV4-1 and TRBJ2-5; 10 bases line up with TRBD1. The J call may be mistaken, given a closer DNA end match to TRBJ2-7. CDR1 MGHRA and CDR2 YSYEKL come from the germline V gene. CDR3 size: 15 residues. The CDR3 region has the DNA TGCGCCAGCAGCCCGGGACAGGGGCGAACCTACGAGCAGTACTTC. It specifies CASSPGQGRTYEQYF.

This clone has more than one count but fewer than ten. The rearrangement links TRBV2 to TRBJ1-1; 9 positions agree with TRBD1. Germline-derived CDR1 and CDR2 are SNHLY and FYNNEI. The CDR3 length is 14 residues. V was pared by 4 bases and J by 1 base, with 1 base of the junction left unmatched. CDR3 sequence (DNA): TGTGCCAGCAGTGGGGACAGGGCGAACACTGAAGCTTTCTTT. Protein: CASSGDRANTEAFF.

The chain joins TRBV5-1 to TRBJ2-2, with TRBD2 matching 13 bases. The CDR3 is made up of 15 amino acids. V was pared by 4 bases and J by 6 bases, with 3 bases of the junction left unmatched. Germline CDR1 SGHRS, CDR2 YFSETQ. In DNA, the CDR3 is TGCGCCAGCAGCATCGGACTAGCGGGGGCCGGGGAGCTGTTTTTT. It yields the protein CASSIGLAGAGELFF. Based on the CDR3 plus reference TRBV5-1 and TRBJ2-2, the full variable domain is KAGVTQTPRYLIKTRGQQVTLSCSPISGHRSVSWYQQTPGQGLQFLFEYFSETQRNKGNFPGRFSGRQFSNSRSEMNVSTLELGDSALYLCASSIGLAGAGELFFGEGSRLTVL.

Here the CDR3 DNA reads TGTGCCAGCAGCTTCAAGGGGACAGGGATCTACAATGAGCAGTTCTTC. Protein: CASSFKGTGIYNEQFF. The V and J genes are TRBV7-2 and TRBJ2-1; 9 nucleotides align to TRBD1. The CDR3 is 16 amino acids. CDR1 SGHTA and CDR2 FQGNSA come from the germline V gene. Trimming cost V 3 bases and J 3 bases; bases outside gene matches: 6.

CDR3 residues: CASSEFGTGSYEQYF. The DNA of the CDR3 is TGCGCCAGCAGTGAATTTGGTACAGGCTCCTACGAGCAGTACTTC. The genes are TRBV10-2 and TRBJ2-7; a possible D gene is TRBD1 (5 bases). The V gene lost 3 bases and the J gene lost 0 bases, with 12 bases spanning the gap. The CDR3 consists of 15 residues. Germline V gene data show CDR1 as WSHSY and CDR2 as SAAADI.

The sample holds one count of this clone. V and J are TRBV6-5 and TRBJ1-2; no clear D. The CDR3 sequence is 13 residues long. Germline V gene sequence: CDR1 MNHEY, CDR2 SVGAGI. Trimming removed 6 bases from V and 2 bases from J, with 10 bases in between. CDR3 nucleotides: TGTGCCAGCAGCTCCACGGGAAACTATGGCTACACCTTC. It specifies CASSSTGNYGYTF.

V and J are TRBV5-1 and TRBJ2-2; TRBD2 agrees at 7 bases. V was pared by 7 bases and J by 1 base, with 7 bases of the junction left unmatched. Germline CDR1 is SGHRS and CDR2 is YFSETQ. The CDR3 consists of 15 residues. CDR3 residues: CASHPGTMNTGELFF. CDR3 nucleotide sequence: TGCGCCAGCCATCCCGGGACTATGAACACCGGGGAGCTGTTTTTT.

The J gene is TRBJ2-4, the V gene TRBV6-5; TRBD2 matches 8 bases. CDR1 is MNHEY and CDR2 is SVGAGI in the germline V gene. The V and J ends lost 4 bases and 8 bases, in that order; junction bases with no gene match: 4. The CDR3 loop spans 13 amino acids. The CDR3 region is CASSSRGGDIQYF. DNA for the CDR3: TGTGCCAGCAGTTCACGGGGGGGCGACATTCAGTACTTC.

The V call is TRBV23-1, the J call TRBJ1-3; no firm D call. TRBV23-1 is an open reading frame whose function is uncertain. V lost 2 bases, J lost 1 base, and 30 bases lay in between. CDR3 length: 22 residues. DNA for the CDR3: TGCGCCAGCAGTCAAGGGAGGTCAAGGAGTTTTCCCAAGTTTGGTTCTGGAAACACCATATATTTT. This codes for CASSQGRSRSFPKFGSGNTIYF.

This clone was seen only a few times. This chain links TRBV5-1 with TRBJ2-1; 10 nucleotides align to TRBD2. The CDR3 totals 17 residues. Germline V lookup: CDR1 SGHRS, CDR2 YFSETQ. The junction had 7 bases not matched to a gene; V was cut back by 4 bases and J by 0 bases. The DNA for the CDR3 is TGCGCCAGCAGCCCGGCCCCTAGCGGGAGCTCCTACAATGAGCAGTTCTTC. Its translation is CASSPAPSGSSYNEQFF.

Concerning this clone: This same CDR3 is encoded by further DNA sequences in the sample. The J gene is TRBJ2-3, the V gene TRBV5-1; perhaps TRBD1 as D (5 bases). The germline V and J ends were trimmed by 4 bases and 4 bases, with 13 bases remaining between them. CDR1 and CDR2 (germline): SGHRS, YFSETQ. This CDR3 has 14 residues. Here the CDR3 reads CASSLGQVADTQYF. CDR3 coding DNA: TGCGCCAGCAGCCTGGGGCAGGTTGCAGATACGCAGTATTTT. The variable domain in full, completed from reference TRBV5-1 and TRBJ2-3, reads KAGVTQTPRYLIKTRGQQVTLSCSPISGHRSVSWYQQTPGQGLQFLFEYFSETQRNKGNFPGRFSGRQFSNSRSEMNVSTLELGDSALYLCASSLGQVADTQYFGPGTRLTVL.

This chain links TRBV28 with TRBJ2-1; 8 bases line up with TRBD1. In germline, CDR1 is MDHEN, CDR2 SYDVKM. The junction had 11 bases not matched to a gene; V was cut back by 6 bases and J by 10 bases. CDR3 length: 14 amino acids. Here the CDR3 reads CASRSGQGRNEQFF. CDR3 bases: TGTGCCAGCAGATCTGGACAGGGACGGAACGAGCAGTTCTTC.

The chain joins TRBV28 to TRBJ2-1; tentatively, D is TRBD2 (7 bases). The CDR3 extends over 14 amino acids. CDR1 and CDR2 from the germline V gene are MDHEN and SYDVKM. The ends were cut back, 6 bases at V and 10 bases at J, with 19 bases in the middle. CDR3 bases: TGTGCCAGCAGGTCTACAGGGAGGGTGGGGGAGCAGTTCTTC. Protein sequence: CASRSTGRVGEQFF.

The CDR3 bases are TGTGCCAGCAGTGCAGGGTTTAGCAATCAGCCCCAGCATTTT. Its protein product is CASSAGFSNQPQHF. The chain employs TRBV6-1 and TRBJ1-5; perhaps TRBD1 as D (5 bases). The CDR3 has 14 residues. The V gene lost 4 bases and the J gene lost 0 bases, with 7 bases spanning the gap. CDR1 MNHNS and CDR2 SASEGT come from the germline V gene.

The V gene is TRBV5-1, the J gene TRBJ2-2; the D gene is possibly TRBD1 (5 bases). Trimming removed 1 base at V and 3 bases at J, with 10 bases between. The CDR3 loop spans 15 amino acids. Germline V gene lookup returns CDR1 SGHRS and CDR2 YFSETQ. The CDR3 nucleotides read TGCGCCAGCAGCTTGCAGGGTATCGACACCGGGGAGCTGTTTTTT. The encoded protein is CASSLQGIDTGELFF.

The genes are TRBV2 and TRBJ2-3, with 14 bases matching TRBD2. Germline V CDR1 and CDR2: SNHLY, FYNNEI. CDR3 length: 20 residues. The CDR3 loop is CASHTGTGTSGSFLTDTQYF. The DNA for the CDR3 is TGTGCGAGCCATACCGGGACAGGGACTAGCGGGAGCTTCCTCACAGATACGCAGTATTTT.

In this sample, this clone turned up many times. This sequence joins TRBV7-9 and TRBJ2-7, with 9 bases lining up with TRBD1. V trimming: 4 bases; J trimming: 5 bases; junction bases outside the gene matches: 9. The CDR3 spans 15 residues. Germline CDR1 reads SEHNR; CDR2 reads FQNEAQ (reference sequence). The CDR3 nucleotides read TGTGCCAGCAGCTCAAGAGGGGACAGGGTGGACGAGCAGTACTTC. Amino acids: CASSSRGDRVDEQYF.

This chain links TRBV7-2 with TRBJ1-4; TRBD1 agrees at 7 bases. The CDR3 runs 16 residues. V gave up 4 bases and J gave up 5 bases; unmatched junction bases: 10. The germline CDR1 and CDR2 sequences are SGHTA and FQGNSA. The CDR3 region is CASSSNPGTENEKLFF. CDR3 nucleotides: TGTGCCAGCAGCTCCAACCCCGGGACAGAAAATGAAAAACTGTTTTTT.

The sample holds a few counts of this clone. For the CDR3, the DNA is TGTGCCAGTAGTATCGGGGACACTCCAGATACGCAGTATTTT. It is translated as CASSIGDTPDTQYF. The gene calls are TRBV19 and TRBJ2-3; D is perhaps TRBD1 (6 bases). Trimming left V 3 bases short and J 4 bases short, with 11 bases between. Germline-derived CDR1 and CDR2 are LNHDA and SQIVND (reference sequence). There are 14 residues in the CDR3.